One sample yielded the 10 T cell receptor beta chains listed below, sequenced in a study of blood T cells in healthy people across ages. Using a J-beta primer mix together with a sample-barcoded 5' primer, a second PCR was run for roughly 7 to 11 cycles. TCRdb redid the calling of the 5' RACE reads with MiXCR, one entry per CDR3 protein. The sample lists about 290,000 distinct CDR3 sequences, roughly 29% occurring once. The sequencing sample was made of blood. The source of these receptors is a woman in her seventies in good health.

In its sample, this clonotype was seen once. The chain is built from TRBV7-9 and TRBJ2-7; D unresolved. Germline CDR1 reads SEHNR; CDR2 reads FQNEAQ (reference sequence). The CDR3 has 12 residues. Trimming pared 5 bases from V and 7 bases from J, leaving 12 bases between. The CDR3 region is CASSDSSREQYF. DNA for the CDR3: TGTGCCAGCAGCGATTCATCCCGGGAGCAGTACTTC. Variable domain in full (rest from reference TRBV7-9 and TRBJ2-7): DTGVSQNPRHKITKRGQNVTFRCDPISEHNRLYWYRQTLGQGPEFLTYFQNEAQLEKSRLLSDRFSAERPKGSFSTLEIQRTEQGDSAMYLCASSDSSREQYFGPGTRLTVT.

This clonotype appeared once. This chain uses TRBV7-2 with TRBJ2-7; D tentatively fits TRBD1 or TRBD2 (5 bases each). Germline V gives CDR1 SGHTA, CDR2 FQGNSA. The germline V and J ends were trimmed by 1 base and 5 bases, with 9 bases remaining between them. The CDR3 spans 13 residues. CDR3 amino acids: CASSLGGTNEQYF. The CDR3 DNA reads TGTGCCAGCAGCTTAGGGGGGACCAACGAGCAGTACTTC.

A few counts support this clonotype. The chain couples TRBV28 to TRBJ2-3; tentative D call: TRBD2 (7 bases). CDR3 length: 14 residues. CDR1 and CDR2 from the germline V gene are MDHEN and SYDVKM. V was shortened by 4 bases and J by 5 bases, with 13 bases between the two germline ends. CDR3 sequence: CASSWGGQVDTQYF. CDR3 bases: TGTGCCAGCAGTTGGGGGGGACAAGTAGATACGCAGTATTTT.

The chain recombines TRBV7-8 with TRBJ2-3; 14 bases are a match to TRBD2. Per the germline V gene, CDR1 is SGHVS and CDR2 is FQNEAQ. This CDR3 is 17 amino acids long. The ends lost 4 bases at V and 5 bases at J; junction bases unmatched: 8. CDR3 in DNA: TGTGCCAGCAGCTCTGGGACTAGCGGGAGTAGTGGAGATACGCAGTATTTT. Its protein is CASSSGTSGSSGDTQYF.

In its sample, this clonotype was seen a few times. The chain links TRBV29-1 to TRBJ2-7, with a tentative D call TRBD1 (6 bases). The end of the DNA fits TRBJ2-1 better, so the J call may be wrong. Germline-derived CDR1 and CDR2 are SQVTM and ANQGSEA. The CDR3 sequence is 14 residues long. The CDR3 bases are TGCAGCGTGCTACAGGGTTGGGAATACAATGAGCAGTTCTTC. Encoded protein: CSVLQGWEYNEQFF.

This clonotype has just a few counts. The chain combines TRBV5-1 with TRBJ1-2; possibly TRBD1 for D (5 bases). The V and J ends lost 0 bases and 3 bases respectively, with 9 bases between them. The germline V gene encodes CDR1 SGHRS and CDR2 YFSETQ. The CDR3 sequence is 14 residues long. CDR3 nucleotide sequence: TGCGCCAGCAGCTTGGTGACACAGGACTATGGCTACACCTTC. Its protein is CASSLVTQDYGYTF.

V usage is TRBV20-1 and J usage is TRBJ2-3; possibly TRBD1 for D (5 bases). Trimming removed 4 bases at V and 0 bases at J, with 17 bases between. The CDR3 consists of 16 residues. Per the germline V gene, CDR1 is DFQATT and CDR2 is SNEGSKA (reference sequence). Here the CDR3 reads CSANDRGLSSTDTQYF. The CDR3 nucleotides read TGCAGTGCTAATGATAGGGGCCTTTCTAGCACAGATACGCAGTATTTT.

This clonotype has a handful of counts. The chain links TRBV7-8 to TRBJ1-5; 7 positions agree with TRBD1. The V and J ends lost 2 bases and 7 bases, in that order; junction bases with no gene match: 8. The CDR3 is 15 amino acids. Germline V lookup: CDR1 SGHVS, CDR2 FQNEAQ. CDR3 sequence (DNA): TGTGCCAGCAGCTTAAGGCAGGGGGAGGGCCAGCCCCAGCATTTT. This translates into CASSLRQGEGQPQHF.

This clonotype was recorded a few times. V usage is TRBV11-2 and J usage is TRBJ2-1, with 10 positions matching TRBD2. CDR1 SGHAT and CDR2 FQNNGV come from the germline V gene. J was trimmed by 6 bases and V by 2 bases; bases with no gene match: 7. The CDR3 runs 16 residues. The chain's CDR3 is CASSLRRLAGVNEQFF. CDR3 DNA: TGTGCCAGCAGCTTACGGCGGCTAGCGGGAGTCAATGAGCAGTTCTTC.

The V gene is TRBV11-1, the J gene TRBJ2-1; 9 bases line up with TRBD1. Germline V lookup: CDR1 SGHAT, CDR2 FQDESV (reference sequence). The ends lost 3 bases at V and 10 bases at J; junction bases unmatched: 4. The CDR3 loop spans 13 amino acids. The CDR3, as DNA: TGTGCCAGCAGCTTTACCGGGACAGGGGAGCAGTTCTTC. Translating gives CASSFTGTGEQFF. Full variable domain (missing parts from reference TRBV11-1 and TRBJ2-1): EAEVAQSPRYKITEKSQAVAFWCDPISGHATLYWYRQILGQGPELLVQFQDESVVDDSQLPKDRFSAERLKGVDSTLKIQPAELGDSAMYLCASSFTGTGEQFFGPGTRLTVL.